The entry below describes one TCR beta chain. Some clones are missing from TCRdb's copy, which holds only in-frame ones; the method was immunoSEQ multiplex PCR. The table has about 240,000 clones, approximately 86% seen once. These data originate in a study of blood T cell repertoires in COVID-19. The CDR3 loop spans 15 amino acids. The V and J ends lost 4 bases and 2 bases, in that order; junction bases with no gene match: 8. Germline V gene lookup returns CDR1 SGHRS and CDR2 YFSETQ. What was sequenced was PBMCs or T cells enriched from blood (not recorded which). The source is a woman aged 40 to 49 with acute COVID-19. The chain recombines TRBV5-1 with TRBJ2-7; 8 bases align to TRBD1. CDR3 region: CASSLGTGGAYEQYF. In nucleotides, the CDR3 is TGCGCCAGCAGCCTAGGGACAGGTGGAGCCTACGAGCAGTACTTC.